This T cell receptor (beta chain) was captured in a study of CD4 T cells in relation to SARS-CoV-2 and coronaviruses. CD4+ T cells from unexposed donors were obtained before the COVID-19 pandemic (2011-2018). CD4+ T cells were isolated from the cells after more than 8 days of culture. Cultures received half-medium IL-2 refreshes on days 3 and 7. Generated by immunoSEQ multiplex PCR, the TCRdb table keeps only in-frame clones and is missing some. The table has about 26,000 clones, over 70% seen once. The V gene's germline CDR1 is SGHTA and CDR2 FQGNSA. This CDR3 has 14 residues. V was trimmed by 2 bases and J by 7 bases, leaving 15 bases between them. On this clone: Antigen unknown.

Sequencing was carried out using CD4+ T cells from PBMCs, cultured in vitro. This chain connects TRBV7-2 to TRBJ2-7; D is perhaps TRBD1 or TRBD2 (6 bases each). This sequence was found in a human donor in good health. The CDR3 protein is CASSLSWQGREQYF. The CDR3, as DNA: TGTGCCAGCAGCTTATCATGGCAGGGGAGGGAGCAGTACTTC.